This record looks at one T cell receptor (beta chain) sequence and its context. A much larger clone sits a single nucleotide away, making a read error possible. Total RNA and DNA came together from about 21-30 mg of bulk tissue without cell sorting. Patients underwent surgical resection for primary liver carcinoma. Patients in the cohort were treatment-naive and living with chronic HBV infection. This sample stems from a study of tumor-infiltrating lymphocytes in primary liver carcinoma. In the study overall: Tumors were staged T1-T3 N0M0 and measured roughly 4.2 to 10 cm across. Samples gave roughly 3.65 to 7.5 million productive TCRbeta reads, similar across tissue types.

A primer matching the constant region was used to make TCR beta cDNA from around 460 ng of total RNA. Nested multiplex PCR, run for three rounds with slightly modified ARM-PCR, yielded TCR beta libraries. The first two PCR rounds used TRBV1-TRBV30 primers with a Cbeta primer, approximately 10 cycles each. A single record per CDR3 protein comes from TCRdb applying MiXCR to the multiplex PCR reads. The sample carries 90,000 to 150,000 distinct CDR3 sequences, approximately 68% recorded once. The CDR3 runs to 14 residues. V lost 1 base and J 10 bases, leaving 14 bases between the germline ends. Germline CDR1 SEHNR, CDR2 FQNEAQ (reference sequence).

V usage is TRBV7-9 and J usage is TRBJ2-1; D perhaps matches TRBD2 (6 bases). The sequenced sample consisted of tumor-adjacent normal liver tissue. This clonotype was sampled from a woman aged 60-75 years with primary liver carcinoma and hepatitis B virus infection. In nucleotides, the CDR3 is TGTGCCAGCAGCTTAGTGCTACTAGCCGGGGAGCAGTTCTTC. Protein product: CASSLVLLAGEQFF.